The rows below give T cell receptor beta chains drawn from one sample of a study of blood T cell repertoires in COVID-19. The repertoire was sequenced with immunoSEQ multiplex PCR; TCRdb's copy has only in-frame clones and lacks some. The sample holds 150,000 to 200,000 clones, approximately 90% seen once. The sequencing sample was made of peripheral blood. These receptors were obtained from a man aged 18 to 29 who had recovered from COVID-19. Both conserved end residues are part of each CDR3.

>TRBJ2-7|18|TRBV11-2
CASSLVGTSGSYSYEQYF
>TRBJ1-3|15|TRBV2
CASSEDRGLGNTIYF
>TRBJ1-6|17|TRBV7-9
CASSSWAGLSYNSPLHF
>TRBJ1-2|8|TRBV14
CASSPRDF
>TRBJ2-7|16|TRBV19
CASSIAGGLADYEQYF
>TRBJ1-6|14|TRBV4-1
CASSLRALNSPLHF
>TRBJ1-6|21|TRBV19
CASSIDNKRTGMSSYNSPLHF
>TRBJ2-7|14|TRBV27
CASATTDRAYEQYF
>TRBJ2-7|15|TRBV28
CASSPSGTGFGEQYF
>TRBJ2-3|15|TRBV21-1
CASSKEPSGTDTQYF
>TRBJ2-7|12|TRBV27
CASRSTPYEQYF
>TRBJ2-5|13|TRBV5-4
CASSLGLAETQYF
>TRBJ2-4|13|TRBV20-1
CSASYRAKNIQYF
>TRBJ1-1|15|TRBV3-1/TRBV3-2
CASSPGFVGRHEAFF
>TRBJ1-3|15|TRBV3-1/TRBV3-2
CASSQEKGQGNTIYF
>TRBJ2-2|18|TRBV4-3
CASSQVGLAGGGTGELFF
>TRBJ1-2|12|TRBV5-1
CASSLVGKDSNF
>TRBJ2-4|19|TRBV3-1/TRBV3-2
CASSPSGRRVARAKNIQYF
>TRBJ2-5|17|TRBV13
CASSLPEGLAGGETQYF
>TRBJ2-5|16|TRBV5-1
CASSLGSGPYQETQYF
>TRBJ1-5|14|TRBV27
CASSLSAAGQPQHF
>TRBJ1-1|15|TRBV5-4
CASSIRQGLYTEAFF
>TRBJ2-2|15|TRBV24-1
CATSEAGTGTGELFF
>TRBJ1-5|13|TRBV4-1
CASSSDRVQPQHF
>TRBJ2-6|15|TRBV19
CASRPRFSGANVLTF
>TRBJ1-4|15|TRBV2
CASRGDRAVDEKLFF
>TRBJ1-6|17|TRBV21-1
CASNQDRGPVNNSPLHF
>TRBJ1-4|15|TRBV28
CASSSDRVQNEKLFF
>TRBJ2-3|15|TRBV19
CASGVTGGRTDTQYF
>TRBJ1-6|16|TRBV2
CASSFNRVGEHSPLHF
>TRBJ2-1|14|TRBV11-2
CASSTSGRGNEQFF
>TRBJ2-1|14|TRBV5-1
CASSSGQGNNEQFF
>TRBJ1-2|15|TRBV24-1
CATSDSTDRPYGYTF
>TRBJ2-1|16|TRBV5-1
CASSTGLADPYNEQFF
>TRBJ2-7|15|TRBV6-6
CASSTQGGATYEQYF
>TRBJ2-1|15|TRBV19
CASTAGLANYNEQFF
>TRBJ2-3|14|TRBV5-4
CASSWLANTDTQYF